The 12 T cell receptor beta chains reported below all come from one sample, sequenced in a study of graft-versus-host responses after intestinal transplantation. These receptors have no identified antigens. Only in-frame clones appear in the TCRdb table, and some are missing; sequencing was by immunoSEQ multiplex PCR. The repertoire includes over 85,000 clones, about 94% of them detected once, and around 0.55% sits in the top ten. The material was unstimulated CD8+ T cells sorted from spleen or lymph node cells, obtained before intestinal transplant. The receptor source for this set is a human donor who received an intestinal transplant.

This clone has only one observation. This chain connects TRBV14 to TRBJ2-7; D is tentatively TRBD1 or TRBD2 (5 bases each). The CDR3 consists of 14 residues. Deletions cut 0 bases from V and 10 bases from J, with 16 bases between. Germline CDR1 and CDR2: SGHDN and FVKESK. The CDR3 nucleotides read TGTGCCAGCAGCCAAGATCGCTCGGGGTGGGGCCAGTACTTC. The encoded protein is CASSQDRSGWGQYF.

The chain couples TRBV6-5 to TRBJ1-2, with unresolved D. CDR1 and CDR2 (germline): MNHEY, SVGAGI. This CDR3 has 12 residues. The ends were cut back, 7 bases at V and 5 bases at J, with 11 bases in the middle. As DNA, the CDR3 is TGTGCCAGCATAGGGAGGAGTTATGGCTACACCTTC. It encodes CASIGRSYGYTF.

The chain carries TRBV19 and TRBJ1-1; TRBD1 is a possible D gene (5 bases). The CDR3 length is 10 residues. The V and J ends lost 11 bases and 3 bases respectively, with 7 bases between them. Per the germline V gene, CDR1 is LNHDA and CDR2 is SQIVND (reference sequence). CDR3 sequence: CAWGDTEAFF. Here the CDR3 DNA reads TGTGCCTGGGGGGACACTGAAGCTTTCTTT. The whole variable domain, filled in from reference TRBV19 and TRBJ1-1, reads DGGITQSPKYLFRKEGQNVTLSCEQNLNHDAMYWYRQDPGQGLRLIYYSQIVNDFQKGDIAEGYSVSREKKESFPLTVTSAQKNPTAFYLCAWGDTEAFFGQGTRLTVV.

This chain connects TRBV19 to TRBJ1-1; weak D call: TRBD1 (6 bases). V was trimmed by 3 bases and J by 5 bases, leaving 10 bases between them. This CDR3 comprises 13 residues. Germline-derived CDR1 and CDR2 are LNHDA and SQIVND (reference sequence). CDR3 nucleotides: TGTGCCAGTAGTATGGGGGGCGATACTGAAGCTTTCTTT. Protein sequence: CASSMGGDTEAFF.

This clone occurred once. V is TRBV29-1 and J is TRBJ1-1, with D unresolved. V shed 8 bases and J shed 5 bases, with 12 bases lying between them. Germline V CDR1 and CDR2: SQVTM, ANQGSEA. CDR3 size: 11 residues. Here the CDR3 reads CSPPPGTEAFF. CDR3 sequence (DNA): TGCAGCCCCCCCCCGGGAACTGAAGCTTTCTTT.

The chain couples TRBV10-1 to TRBJ2-3; D gene ambiguous. This CDR3 region has 15 residues. CDR1 is WNHNN, CDR2 SYGVQD, per germline (reference sequence). V was clipped by 4 bases and J by 0 bases, with 11 bases between them. The DNA of the CDR3 is TGCGCCAGCAGTGTTGGGCAGTCTAGCACAGATACGCAGTATTTT. This gives the protein CASSVGQSSTDTQYF.

The J gene is TRBJ2-1, the V gene TRBV29-1, with D unclear. The CDR3 is made up of 11 amino acids. V dropped 7 bases and J dropped 4 bases, with 8 bases sitting between them. CDR1 is SQVTM, CDR2 ANQGSEA, per germline. The CDR3 coding sequence is TGCAGCGGGACGGCTTACAATGAGCAGTTCTTC. As protein: CSGTAYNEQFF.

The sample holds a few counts of this clone. The J gene is TRBJ2-2, the V gene TRBV18; D is ambiguous. The CDR3 has 16 amino acids. Deletions cut 2 bases from V and 1 base from J, with 11 bases between. Germline V gene sequence: CDR1 KGHSH, CDR2 LQKENI. The CDR3: CASSPSPRMNTGELFF. In nucleotides, the CDR3 is TGTGCCAGCTCACCATCCCCCAGGATGAACACCGGGGAGCTGTTTTTT.

This sequence joins TRBV5-1 and TRBJ1-4; weak D call: TRBD1 (6 bases). Germline assignment: CDR1 SGHRS and CDR2 YFSETQ. V dropped 1 base and J dropped 0 bases, with 10 bases sitting between them. The CDR3 consists of 16 residues. The CDR3 region has the DNA TGCGCCAGCAGCTTGCAGGGGACGGCAACTAATGAAAAACTGTTTTTT. This gives the protein CASSLQGTATNEKLFF.

The V and J genes are TRBV5-8 and TRBJ2-3; 11 bases map to TRBD2. CDR1 is SGHTS and CDR2 is YDEGEE in the germline V gene. Trimming at V came to 3 bases and at J to 8 bases, leaving 14 bases not matched to a gene. The CDR3 loop spans 17 amino acids. CDR3 loop: CASSWPLPLAGEATQYF. The CDR3 nucleotides are TGTGCCAGCAGCTGGCCACTACCACTAGCGGGAGAAGCTACGCAGTATTTT.

V gene TRBV7-3 combines with J gene TRBJ2-3, with D perhaps matching TRBD2 (6 bases). This CDR3 spans 16 amino acids. V was pared by 5 bases and J by 1 base, with 16 bases between. The germline V gene encodes CDR1 SGHTA and CDR2 FQGTGA. The CDR3 spells CASSLGGSGGTDTQYF. DNA for the CDR3: TGTGCCAGCAGCCTCGGGGGTAGCGGTGGCACAGATACGCAGTATTTT.

The chain is built from TRBV19 and TRBJ2-1; 12 positions match TRBD2. The CDR3 is 18 residues long. The V gene's germline CDR1 is LNHDA and CDR2 SQIVND (reference sequence). V shed 5 bases, J shed 4 bases, and the junction held 12 bases outside the gene matches. The CDR3 DNA follows: TGTGCCAGTAGTGATAAGGGACTAGCGGGCATCCCTTACAATGAGCAGTTCTTC. It specifies CASSDKGLAGIPYNEQFF.